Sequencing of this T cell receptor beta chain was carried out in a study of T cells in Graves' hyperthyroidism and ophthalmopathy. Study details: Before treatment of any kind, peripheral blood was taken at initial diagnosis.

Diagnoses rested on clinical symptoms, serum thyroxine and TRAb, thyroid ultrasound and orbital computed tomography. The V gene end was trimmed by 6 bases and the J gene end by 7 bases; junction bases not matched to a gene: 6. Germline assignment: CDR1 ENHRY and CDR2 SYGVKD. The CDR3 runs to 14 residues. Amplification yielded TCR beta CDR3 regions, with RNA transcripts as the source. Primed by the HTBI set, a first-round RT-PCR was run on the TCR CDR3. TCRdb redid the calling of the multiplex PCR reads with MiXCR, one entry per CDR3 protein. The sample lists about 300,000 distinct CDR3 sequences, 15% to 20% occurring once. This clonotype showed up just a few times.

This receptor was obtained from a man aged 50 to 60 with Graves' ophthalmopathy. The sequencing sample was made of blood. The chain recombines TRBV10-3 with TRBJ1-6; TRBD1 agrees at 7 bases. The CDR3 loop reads CAISRDSGNSPLHF. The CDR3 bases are TGTGCCATCAGCAGGGACAGCGGGAATTCACCCCTCCACTTT.